This TCR beta chain was sequenced in a study of shared T cell receptors in the human thymus. Trimming pared 4 bases from V and 6 bases from J, leaving 16 bases between. Germline values: CDR1 MNHEY, CDR2 SMNVEV (reference sequence). The length of the CDR3 is 15 residues. Profiling relied on immunoSEQ multiplex PCR, and the TCRdb table lists in-frame clones only, not all of them. The sample has about 400,000 clones; around 93% are singletons. The clonotype originates from a human donor. The source material was thymocytes. The chain is built from TRBV27 and TRBJ2-1, with a weak D call TRBD2 (6 bases). CDR3 nucleotides: TGTGCCAGCAGTTCTAGATGGAAGGAGGGCAATGAGCAGTTCTTC. This sequence encodes CASSSRWKEGNEQFF.